These 31 T cell receptor beta chains share one sample of origin, sequenced in a study of T cell responses to AZD1222 COVID-19 vaccine. Profiled with immunoSEQ multiplex PCR; TCRdb holds only in-frame clones, not every one. The sample lists roughly 200,000 clones, around 90% seen once, with around 7.9% in the top ten. Specimen: peripheral blood, collected on day 0 of AZD1222 vaccination. The receptors stem from an adult in good health.

V is TRBV12-3 or TRBV12-4 and J is TRBJ1-6, with D unresolved. With 6 bases removed from V and 9 bases from J, the gap between germline ends came to 9 bases. There are 12 residues in the CDR3. The CDR3 bases are TGTGCCAGCAGGGATGACGGTTCACCCCTCCACTTT. Translating gives CASRDDGSPLHF.

A note on this clone: A junction boundary mismatches the germline segment, possibly from a read error. This rearrangement joins TRBV29-1 to TRBJ1-4, with 7 bases fitting TRBD1. The CDR3 covers 15 residues. The germline V gene encodes CDR1 SQVTM and CDR2 ANQGSEA. The CDR3 here is CSVEDRAGFNEKLFF. CDR3 DNA sequence: TGCAGCGTAGAAGACAGGGCCGGCTTCAATGAAAAACTGTTTTTT.

The chain employs TRBV30 and TRBJ2-1, with TRBD2 matching 9 bases. Germline V gene sequence: CDR1 GTSNPN, CDR2 SVGIG (reference sequence). The CDR3 spans 14 residues. J lost 6 bases, V lost 2 bases, and 5 bases had no gene match. The CDR3 is CAWSRGLASNEQFF. CDR3 DNA sequence: TGTGCCTGGAGTAGGGGACTAGCATCCAATGAGCAGTTCTTC.

This clone appeared a single time. Here the CDR3 reads CASQQTGGGNQPQHF. The DNA of the CDR3 is TGTGCCAGCCAACAGACAGGGGGTGGCAATCAGCCCCAGCATTTT. The chain recombines TRBV6-4 with TRBJ1-5; TRBD1 agrees at 9 bases. J lost 2 bases, V lost 8 bases, and 7 bases had no gene match. Germline-derived CDR1 and CDR2 are MRHNA and SNTAGT. The CDR3 contains 15 residues.

A single count supports this clone. The chain employs TRBV19 and TRBJ1-5; D possibly corresponds to TRBD1 (6 bases). The CDR3 covers 20 residues. Trimming left V 8 bases short and J 0 bases short, with 29 bases between. Germline CDR1 reads LNHDA; CDR2 reads SQIVND (reference sequence). CDR3 in amino acids: CASRSAGASFLEYSNQPQHF. In nucleotides, the CDR3 is TGTGCCAGTCGCTCCGCAGGGGCTTCCTTTCTTGAGTATAGCAATCAGCCCCAGCATTTT.

V and J are TRBV7-9 and TRBJ2-2; D call uncertain. CDR1 and CDR2 from the germline V gene are SEHNR and FQNEAQ (reference sequence). Trimming took off 1 base at V and 3 bases at J, with 0 bases between the two ends. The CDR3 covers 12 residues. CDR3 protein: CASSLDTGELFF. The CDR3 DNA follows: TGTGCCAGCAGCTTAGACACCGGGGAGCTGTTTTTT.

This clone has just one count. The rearrangement uses TRBV4-3 and TRBJ2-3; tentative D call: TRBD1 (5 bases). Germline V CDR1 and CDR2: LGHNA, YSLEER. The CDR3 runs to 14 residues. V lost 0 bases and J lost 9, with 13 bases in between. The CDR3 spells CASSQERTLPTQYF. For the CDR3, the DNA is TGCGCCAGCAGCCAAGAGAGGACATTGCCCACGCAGTATTTT.

This chain joins TRBV5-1 and TRBJ1-1; no clear D gene. Germline values: CDR1 SGHRS, CDR2 YFSETQ. This CDR3 is built from 13 residues. Trimming took off 0 bases at V and 1 base at J, with 4 bases between the two ends. CDR3 nucleotide sequence: TGCGCCAGCAGCTTGGCCGGGAACACTGAAGCTTTCTTT. Translation gives CASSLAGNTEAFF.

The genes are TRBV5-1 and TRBJ1-1, with 7 bases that match TRBD1. The CDR3 sequence is 13 residues long. Germline V lookup: CDR1 SGHRS, CDR2 YFSETQ. With V trimmed by 3 bases and J by 11 bases, 10 bases remained unmatched. Here the CDR3 DNA reads TGCGCCAGCAGCTCGGCGACAGGGAATCTGGCTTTCTTT. This encodes CASSSATGNLAFF.

The CDR3 bases are TGTGCCAGCAGAAAACAGGGGTATGCGGAAGCTTTCTTT. Its protein is CASRKQGYAEAFF. The V and J genes are TRBV5-5 and TRBJ1-1, with 7 bases identical to TRBD1. The ends lost 5 bases at V and 8 bases at J; junction bases unmatched: 9. CDR1 and CDR2 from the germline V gene are SGHKS and YYEKEE (reference sequence). The CDR3 runs to 13 residues.

This chain uses TRBV7-2 with TRBJ2-5; D uncertain. The CDR3 is made up of 16 amino acids. Germline V gives CDR1 SGHTA, CDR2 FQGNSA. V lost 1 base and J 1 base, leaving 13 bases between the germline ends. The CDR3 DNA reads TGTGCCAGCAGCTTAGGTGACGAGAGGTTCCAAGAGACCCAGTACTTC. This translates into CASSLGDERFQETQYF.

This clone was detected once. This chain connects TRBV18 to TRBJ1-3, with D hard to call. Germline CDR1 KGHSH, CDR2 LQKENI. The CDR3 totals 17 residues. V lost 5 bases and J lost 0, with 17 bases in between. The CDR3 here is CASSSTQSPLSGNTIYF. The DNA of the CDR3 is TGTGCCAGCTCAAGCACACAATCCCCGCTCTCTGGAAACACCATATATTTT.

The CDR3 coding sequence is TGTGCCAGCAGACAAACAGGGTCCTCTGGGGCCAACGTCCTGACTTTC. Encoded protein: CASRQTGSSGANVLTF. The rearrangement joins TRBV7-6 to TRBJ2-6, with TRBD1 as a possible D gene (6 bases). V dropped 6 bases and J dropped 0 bases, with 12 bases sitting between them. There are 16 residues in the CDR3. Germline loops: CDR1 SGHVS, CDR2 FNYEAQ.

The chain combines TRBV5-6 with TRBJ1-1, with TRBD1 matching over 7 bases. There are 15 residues in the CDR3. Germline V CDR1 and CDR2: SGHDT, YYEEEE. Losses at the gene ends were 0 bases for V and 2 bases for J; bases not matched to a gene: 4. The CDR3 region has the DNA TGTGCCAGCAGCTTGGGGCGACAGGGAAACACTGAAGCTTTCTTT. The encoded protein is CASSLGRQGNTEAFF.

The rearrangement joins TRBV27 to TRBJ1-4; weak D call: TRBD1 (5 bases). The V end lost 6 bases, the J end lost 7 bases, and 9 bases lay between the germline ends. This CDR3 is 12 amino acids long. Germline CDR1 and CDR2: MNHEY and SMNVEV (reference sequence). CDR3 residues: CASRGDAEKLFF. In DNA form, the CDR3 reads TGTGCCAGCAGGGGGGATGCTGAAAAACTGTTTTTT.

The rearrangement joins TRBV27 to TRBJ1-2, with D hard to call. The V gene lost 5 bases and the J gene lost 10 bases, with 17 bases spanning the gap. The CDR3 runs 13 residues. Looked up from germline, CDR1 is MNHEY and CDR2 is SMNVEV (reference sequence). CDR3 sequence: CASSVTGSSDYTF. CDR3 nucleotides: TGTGCCAGCAGTGTAACGGGCTCCTCCGACTACACCTTC.

The chain is built from TRBV19 and TRBJ2-1; TRBD2 matches at 8 bases. J was trimmed by 9 bases and V by 5 bases; bases with no gene match: 12. The germline CDR1 and CDR2 sequences are LNHDA and SQIVND (reference sequence). The CDR3 consists of 15 residues. The CDR3 loop is CASSYPSGTRSEQFF. CDR3 DNA sequence: TGTGCCAGTAGTTATCCTAGTGGGACTAGGAGTGAGCAGTTCTTC.

This clone was seen ten or more times. The identical CDR3 is also encoded by other nucleotide sequences in the sample. V gene TRBV3-1 (or the pseudogene TRBV3-2) combines with J gene TRBJ1-2; the match to TRBD1 covers 7 bases. The CDR3 consists of 12 residues. CDR1 LGHDT and CDR2 YNNKEL come from the germline V gene (reference sequence). V gave up 4 bases and J gave up 6 bases; unmatched junction bases: 2. The CDR3 reads CASSRQGDGYTF. The CDR3 DNA sequence: TGTGCCAGCAGCCGACAGGGAGATGGCTACACCTTC.

The chain has TRBV9 and TRBJ1-2, with D perhaps matching TRBD1 (5 bases). The CDR3 has 15 residues. With 6 bases removed from V and 4 bases from J, the gap between germline ends came to 19 bases. Germline CDR1 and CDR2: SGDLS and YYNGEE. The chain's CDR3 is CASTRGMGGTYGYTF. In DNA, the CDR3 is TGTGCCAGCACGCGGGGGATGGGAGGGACCTATGGCTACACCTTC.

The chain carries TRBV7-2 and TRBJ2-7; TRBD1 matches at 9 bases. This CDR3 region has 13 residues. The V segment lost 5 bases and the J segment 5 bases; nucleotides outside the gene matches: 4. Germline V CDR1 and CDR2: SGHTA, FQGNSA. The CDR3 loop reads CASSRDRDHEQYF. CDR3 DNA sequence: TGTGCCAGCAGCCGGGACAGGGACCACGAGCAGTACTTC.

This clone has a handful of counts. The chain uses TRBV30 and TRBJ2-1; TRBD1 aligns across 9 bases. The germline V gene encodes CDR1 GTSNPN and CDR2 SVGIG (reference sequence). The CDR3 runs 12 residues. V was pared by 2 bases and J by 13 bases, with 6 bases of the junction left unmatched. This CDR3 reads CAWSSTGGVQFF. The CDR3 DNA follows: TGTGCCTGGAGTTCGACAGGGGGGGTTCAGTTCTTC.

The chain combines TRBV2 with TRBJ1-2; 11 bases are shared with TRBD1. CDR3 size: 15 residues. After removal of 10 bases from V and 4 bases from J, the junction contained 11 bases not matched to a gene. The germline V gene has CDR1 SNHLY and CDR2 FYNNEI. The CDR3 spells CATAGTGGNSYGYTF. DNA for the CDR3: TGTGCCACAGCTGGGACAGGGGGGAACTCCTATGGCTACACCTTC.

This chain uses TRBV21-1 with TRBJ1-1; the table's D call, TRBD1, has no DNA check behind it. TRBV21-1 is shown as a pseudogene. The CDR3 length is 20 residues. Written as DNA, the CDR3 is TGTGCCAGCAGCAAGTTGGCCCAAAGAGCAAAGACAGGGTCGGGCACTGAAGCTTTCTTT. It is translated as CASSKLAQRAKTGSGTEAFF.

The chain is built from TRBV5-1 and TRBJ1-2, with no clear D. Looked up from germline, CDR1 is SGHRS and CDR2 is YFSETQ. The CDR3 has 14 amino acids. V gave up 4 bases and J gave up 2 bases, with 12 bases separating them. The CDR3: CASSPAGENYGYTF. The CDR3 DNA reads as TGCGCCAGCAGCCCGGCAGGCGAAAACTATGGCTACACCTTC.

A word on this clone: Other DNA variants within this sample encode the same CDR3. The chain carries TRBV30 and TRBJ1-1; possibly TRBD1 for D (5 bases). The V end was cut by 3 bases, the J end by 0 bases, with 11 bases between. The CDR3 is made up of 14 amino acids. From germline, CDR1 is GTSNPN and CDR2 SVGIG (reference sequence). CDR3 amino acids: CAWSRAAMNTEAFF. The CDR3 region has the DNA TGTGCCTGGAGCAGGGCGGCCATGAACACTGAAGCTTTCTTT.

J is TRBJ1-1 and V is TRBV30; weak D call: TRBD1 (5 bases). CDR1 and CDR2 from the germline V gene are GTSNPN and SVGIG (reference sequence). This CDR3 spans 12 amino acids. The V and J ends lost 5 bases and 1 base respectively, with 8 bases between them. CDR3 in DNA: TGTGCCTGGGACAGAAAGAACACTGAAGCTTTCTTT. Its protein product is CAWDRKNTEAFF.

CDR3 nucleotides: TGTGCCAGTAGTATAGTGTCCCATCAGAACACTGAAGCTTTCTTT. It translates to CASSIVSHQNTEAFF. The chain has TRBV19 and TRBJ1-1; D unclear. Germline assignment: CDR1 LNHDA and CDR2 SQIVND (reference sequence). V was clipped by 1 base and J by 1 base, with 10 bases between them. This CDR3 spans 15 amino acids.

The chain joins TRBV3-1 (or the pseudogene TRBV3-2) to TRBJ1-5; no reliable D call. The CDR3 is made up of 12 amino acids. The germline CDR1 and CDR2 sequences are LGHDT and YNNKEL (reference sequence). Deletions cut 0 bases from V and 8 bases from J, with 5 bases between. The CDR3 spells CASSQDGEPQHF. The CDR3 DNA follows: TGTGCCAGCAGCCAAGATGGGGAGCCCCAGCATTTT.

The chain recombines TRBV9 with TRBJ2-7, with a weak D call TRBD2 (7 bases). CDR3 size: 17 residues. Trimming removed 0 bases from V and 3 bases from J, with 19 bases in between. CDR1 is SGDLS and CDR2 is YYNGEE in the germline V gene. The CDR3 coding sequence is TGTGCCAGCAGCGTAGCCCCCGGGGGGCCCCTGGACTACGAGCAGTACTTC. The encoded protein is CASSVAPGGPLDYEQYF.

Note on this clone: Other DNA sequences in the sample encode the same CDR3. The rearrangement uses TRBV27 and TRBJ1-2; D perhaps matches TRBD1 (6 bases). This CDR3 comprises 17 residues. The germline gives CDR1 MNHEY, CDR2 SMNVEV (reference sequence). The germline V and J ends were trimmed by 5 bases and 2 bases, with 21 bases remaining between them. The CDR3 loop reads CASSLSLRGGANYGYTF. CDR3 DNA sequence: TGTGCCAGCAGTCTTAGTCTTAGGGGGGGCGCGAACTATGGCTACACCTTC.

V usage is TRBV6-1 and J usage is TRBJ2-7; D perhaps matches TRBD1 (5 bases). There are 15 residues in the CDR3. Germline CDR1 MNHNS, CDR2 SASEGT. Trimming took off 1 base at V and 2 bases at J, with 12 bases between the two ends. CDR3 residues: CASSEGVEGAYEQYF. DNA of the CDR3: TGTGCCAGCAGTGAAGGAGTGGAAGGGGCCTACGAGCAGTACTTC.